The rows below give T cell receptor beta chains drawn from one sample of a study of siplizumab effects on memory and regulatory T cells. Libraries were prepared by immunoSEQ multiplex PCR; TCRdb keeps only in-frame clonotypes and omits some of them. The sample yields more than 45,000 clones, 90% to 95% seen once. Sequenced input: CD8+ T cells sorted from blood. The origin of the receptors is a human donor in good health. CDR3s include the opening cysteine and the closing phenylalanine or tryptophan. The D gene is left open where the match is weak. Only part of the rows carry a size: once, few, many, or a class if the clone is expanded.

NA TRBD2 TRBJ2-7 TRBV4-3 15 TGCGCCAGCAGCCAAGTGGCTAGCGGGCACTACGAGCAGTACTTC CASSQVASGHYEQYF
NA TRBD1 TRBJ1-2 TRBV7-8 15 TGTGCCAGCAGCCCGCAGCCCATACAGGGGTCTGGCTACACCTTC CASSPQPIQGSGYTF
NA TRBD2 TRBJ2-2 TRBV7-3 19 TGTGCCAGCAGCTCCGCGCCGGGTAGCGGGGGGAAGAACACCGGGGAGCTGTTTTTT CASSSAPGSGGKNTGELFF
NA TRBD2 TRBJ2-1 TRBV7-9 17 TGTGCCAGCAGCTTACGGAGGCGGGAGTCCTTTTGGAATGAGCAGTTCTTC CASSLRRRESFWNEQFF
NA NA TRBJ2-7 TRBV23-1 14 TGCGCCAGCAGCTCCCTGGGACCGCACTACGAGCAGTACTTC CASSSLGPHYEQYF
NA NA TRBJ1-2 TRBV29-1 14 TGCAGCGTTGAAGATCGCACCCAGGCATATGGCTACACCTTC CSVEDRTQAYGYTF
NA NA TRBJ1-5 TRBV11-2 14 TGTGCCAGCAGCTTGCAGGGGACCCATCAGCCCCAGCATTTT CASSLQGTHQPQHF
NA NA TRBJ2-2 TRBV29-1 14 TGCAGCGTTGTACCGGGCAGCCAACCCGGGGAGCTGCTTTTT CSVVPGSQPGELLF
NA NA TRBJ2-3 TRBV29-1 16 TGCGGCGTTGAGTATCGGCTACCGGGTATCACAGATACGCAGTATTTT CGVEYRLPGITDTQYF
NA NA TRBJ2-7 TRBV11-1 12 TGTGCCAGCAGCTCGGACGGTCTAGAGCAGTACTTC CASSSDGLEQYF
NA TRBD2 TRBJ2-1 TRBV9 13 TGTGCCAGCAGCGTTAGCGGGGGGGGTGAGCAGTTCTTC CASSVSGGGEQFF
once TRBD2 TRBJ2-7 TRBV9 13 TGTGCCAGCAGCGACGGGACTACCTACGAGCAGTACTTC CASSDGTTYEQYF
NA NA TRBJ2-3 TRBV2 15 TGTGCCAGCAGCATTCCCAGGGACAGCACAGATACGCAGTATTTT CASSIPRDSTDTQYF
NA TRBD2 TRBJ2-7 TRBV14 18 TGTGCCAGCAGCCCGCCTGGATGGACTAGCGAGGTCTCCTACGAGCAGTACTTC CASSPPGWTSEVSYEQYF
NA NA TRBJ1-3 TRBV21-1 17 TGTGCCAGCAGCAAAGAACCAGACAGAAACTCTGGAAACACCATATATTTT CASSKEPDRNSGNTIYF
NA NA TRBJ1-1 TRBV19 14 TGTGCCAGTAGTATAGACGGGGGGCCCACTGAAGCTTTCTTT CASSIDGGPTEAFF
NA NA TRBJ2-7 TRBV4-2 14 TGTGCCAGCAGCCAAGAGAGCGCCGCCTACGAGCAGTACTTC CASSQESAAYEQYF
NA TRBD1 TRBJ1-1 TRBV7-2 14 TGTGCCAGCAGTTGGACAGGGGCATTAATGGAAGCTTTCTTT CASSWTGALMEAFF
NA NA TRBJ2-7 TRBV27 15 TGTGCCAGCAGTTTAGGGCCAGGGCACGCCTACGAGCAGTACTTC CASSLGPGHAYEQYF
NA TRBD1 TRBJ1-2 TRBV10-3 13 TGTGCCATCAGTGGACAGGGCTTGGATGGCTACACCTTC CAISGQGLDGYTF
NA NA TRBJ1-4 TRBV19 16 TGTGCCAGTAGTATAGATCAGCAGACCCCGAAGGAAAAACTGTTTTTT CASSIDQQTPKEKLFF
NA TRBD2 TRBJ2-7 TRBV6-6 16 TGTGCCAGCAGTTACCACCCGCTAGCGGGAGTGACCGAGCAGTACTTC CASSYHPLAGVTEQYF
NA NA TRBJ2-1 TRBV5-6 14 TGTGCCAGCCTTTATCAGGGGAACTACAATGAGCAGTTCTTC CASLYQGNYNEQFF
medium-sized NA TRBJ1-2 TRBV2 14 TGTGCCAGCTGGGGGCAAGGTCGAAGGGATGGCTACACCTTC CASWGQGRRDGYTF
NA NA TRBJ2-7 TRBV10-3 16 TGTGCCATCAGTGAGTTTGGGGGCCTGGCTACCTACGAGCAGTACTTC CAISEFGGLATYEQYF
NA TRBD1 TRBJ2-1 TRBV5-5 15 TGTGCCAGCAGCTTGGAAGGGGGCGCGGTTATTGAGCAGTTCTTC CASSLEGGAVIEQFF
NA TRBD2 TRBJ2-3 TRBV7-3 15 TGTGCCAGCAGCCCTGGACTAGCGGTCACAGATACGCAGTATTTT CASSPGLAVTDTQYF
few NA TRBJ1-2 TRBV10-1 9 TGCGCCGGAGAGGACGGCTACACCTTC CAGEDGYTF
NA TRBD1 TRBJ1-3 TRBV19 15 TGTGCCAGTAGTATGGGACAGGGGTCTGGAAACACCATATATTTT CASSMGQGSGNTIYF
NA NA TRBJ2-7 TRBV13 12 TGTGCCAGCAGCGCGGCGTCCTACGAGCAGTACTTC CASSAASYEQYF
once TRBD1 TRBJ2-7 TRBV9 14 TGTGCCAGCAGCGAGGGACAGGGTCTCTACGAGCAGTACTTC CASSEGQGLYEQYF
NA NA TRBJ2-1 TRBV4-3 17 TGCGCCAGCAGCCAAGATCGGCTAGATTTGTCCTACAATGAGCAGTTCTTC CASSQDRLDLSYNEQFF
NA TRBD1 TRBJ1-1 TRBV29-1 11 TGCACCACAGGGGTCTACGATGAAGCTTTCTTT CTTGVYDEAFF
NA TRBD1 TRBJ2-2 TRBV11-3 16 TGTGCCAGCAGCTTCGGGACAGGGAGTTACACCGGGGAGCTGTTTTTT CASSFGTGSYTGELFF